What follows describes a single T cell receptor beta chain. Its antigen is still unknown. The germline CDR1 and CDR2 sequences are SGHAT and FQNNGV. There are 15 residues in the CDR3. J was trimmed by 7 bases and V by 0 bases; bases with no gene match: 6. This sample is drawn from a study of cytomegalovirus exposure and HLA in healthy donors. Primers: 60 Vbeta forward and 13 Jbeta reverse. Data came from immunoSEQ multiplex PCR; TCRdb stores just in-frame clones and leaves some out. The repertoire includes roughly 140,000 clones, around 84% of them detected once, and about 2.6% sits in the top ten. Study outcomes and limitations: A later analysis linked some 18,000 TCR beta sequences to HLA alleles at 0.05 false discovery rate.

The clonotype comes from a boy aged 2 to 10 in good health and CMV-seronegative. V and J are TRBV11-2 and TRBJ2-1; 7 bases agree with TRBD2. Sequenced input: PBMCs. The CDR3 region has the DNA TGTGCCAGCAGCTTAGATGCGGGAGTTGGGAATGAGCAGTTCTTC. The encoded protein is CASSLDAGVGNEQFF.